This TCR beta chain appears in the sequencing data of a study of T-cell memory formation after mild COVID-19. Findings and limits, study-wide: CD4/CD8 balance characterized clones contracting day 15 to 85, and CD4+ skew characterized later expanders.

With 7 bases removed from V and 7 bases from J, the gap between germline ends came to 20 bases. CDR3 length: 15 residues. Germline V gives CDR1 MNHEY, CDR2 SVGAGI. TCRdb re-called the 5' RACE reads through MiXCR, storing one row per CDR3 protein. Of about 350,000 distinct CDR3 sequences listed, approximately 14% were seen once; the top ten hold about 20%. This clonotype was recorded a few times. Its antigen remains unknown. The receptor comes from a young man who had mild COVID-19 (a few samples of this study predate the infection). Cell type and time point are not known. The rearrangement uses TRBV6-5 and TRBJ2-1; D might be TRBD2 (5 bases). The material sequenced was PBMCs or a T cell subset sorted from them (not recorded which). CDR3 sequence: CASTALEGFANEQFF. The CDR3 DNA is TGTGCCAGCACCGCTCTCGAGGGCTTTGCTAATGAGCAGTTCTTC.